This paragraph covers one T cell receptor beta chain sequence. As yet, its antigen is unknown. This entry comes from a study of cytomegalovirus exposure and HLA in healthy donors. Study-level points and caveats: An Asian-associated ancestry cluster reportedly showed fewer N-insertions than the roughly 670-donor mean in a later analysis.

This PCR relied on a set of 60 Vbeta primers and 13 Jbeta primers. This table comes from immunoSEQ multiplex PCR, and its TCRdb copy is limited to in-frame clones, with some not included. The table has some 150,000 clones, around 80% seen once; the top ten hold 2% to 2.5%. CDR1 is LNHDA, CDR2 SQIVND, per germline (reference sequence). This CDR3 has 12 amino acids. The rearrangement links TRBV19 to TRBJ2-1; D not resolved. This TCR was sampled from a woman in her twenties or thirties in good health and CMV-seropositive. The specimen sequenced was PBMCs. The CDR3, as DNA: TGTGGGGCGACGAGCTCCTACAATGAGCAGTTCTTC. Its protein product is CGATSSYNEQFF.